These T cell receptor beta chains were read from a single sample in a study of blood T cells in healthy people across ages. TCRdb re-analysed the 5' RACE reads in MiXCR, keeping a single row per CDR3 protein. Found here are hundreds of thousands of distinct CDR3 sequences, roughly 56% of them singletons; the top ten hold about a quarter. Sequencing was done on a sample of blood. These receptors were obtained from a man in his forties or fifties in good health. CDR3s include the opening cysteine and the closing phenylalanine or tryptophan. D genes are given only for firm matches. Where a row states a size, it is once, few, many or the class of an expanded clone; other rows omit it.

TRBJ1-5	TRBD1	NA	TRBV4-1	CASSQDEGTDNQPQHF	TGCGCCAGCAGCCAAGATGAGGGGACAGACAATCAGCCCCAGCATTTT
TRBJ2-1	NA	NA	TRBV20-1	CSARDFRRSPSYNEQFF	TGCAGTGCTAGAGATTTTAGGAGAAGCCCCTCCTACAATGAGCAGTTCTTC
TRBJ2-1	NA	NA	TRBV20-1	CSAHSSSYNEQFF	TGCAGTGCTCACTCGAGCTCCTACAATGAGCAGTTCTTC
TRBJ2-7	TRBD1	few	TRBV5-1	CASQQGPPYEQYF	TGCGCCAGCCAACAGGGGCCCCCCTACGAGCAGTACTTC
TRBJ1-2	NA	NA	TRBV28	CASSLWERYKTGFGYTF	TGTGCCAGCAGTTTATGGGAGAGGTACAAAACAGGGTTTGGCTACACCTTC
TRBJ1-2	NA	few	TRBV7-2	CASSLVPYGYTF	TGTGCCAGCAGCTTAGTTCCCTATGGCTACACCTTC
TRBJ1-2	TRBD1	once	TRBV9	CASSVDTRGQVSNYGYTF	TGTGCCAGCAGCGTAGACACACGAGGACAGGTCTCTAACTATGGCTACACCTTC
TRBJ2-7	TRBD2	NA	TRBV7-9	CASSLDIGGTSGYEQYF	TGTGCCAGCAGCTTAGACATTGGGGGGACTAGCGGCTACGAGCAGTACTTC
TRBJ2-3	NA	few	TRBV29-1	CSVENVEGGWADTQYF	TGCAGCGTCGAAAACGTAGAGGGGGGGTGGGCAGATACGCAGTATTTT
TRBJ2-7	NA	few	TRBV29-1	CSASGNSYEQYF	TGCAGCGCCTCAGGGAACTCCTACGAGCAGTACTTC
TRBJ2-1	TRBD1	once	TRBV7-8	CASSLPIRAGGYNEQFF	TGTGCCAGCAGCTTACCCATCAGAGCAGGGGGCTATAATGAGCAGTTCTTC
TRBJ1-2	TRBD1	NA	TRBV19	CASSITITSSTGAGYTF	TGTGCCAGTAGTATCACCATAACCTCCTCGACAGGGGCTGGCTACACCTTC
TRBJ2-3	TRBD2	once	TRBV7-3	CASSSGLAGHRSTDTQYF	TGTGCCAGCAGCTCCGGACTAGCGGGGCACCGTAGCACAGATACGCAGTATTTT
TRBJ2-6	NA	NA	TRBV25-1	CASSPPGEAGANVLTF	TGTGCCAGCAGTCCCCCGGGGGAAGCTGGGGCCAACGTCCTGACTTTC
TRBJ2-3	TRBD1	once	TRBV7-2	CASNYRDSFTDTQYF	TGTGCCAGCAACTACAGGGACAGCTTCACAGATACGCAGTATTTT
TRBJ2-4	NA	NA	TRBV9	CASSISGTENIQYF	TGTGCCAGCAGCATATCCGGGACTGAAAACATTCAGTACTTC
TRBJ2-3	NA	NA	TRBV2	CASGRRTDTQYF	TGTGCCAGCGGTCGCCGCACAGATACGCAGTATTTT
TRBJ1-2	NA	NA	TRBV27	CASSPPAARGNYGYTF	TGTGCCAGCAGTCCACCCGCCGCCAGGGGTAACTATGGCTACACCTTC
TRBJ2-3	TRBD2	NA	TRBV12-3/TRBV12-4	CASTSGWRGTQYF	TGTGCCAGCACTAGCGGTTGGAGAGGTACGCAGTATTTT
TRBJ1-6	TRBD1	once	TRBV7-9	CASSYHEKQGVGSPLHF	TGTGCCAGCAGCTACCACGAAAAACAGGGGGTTGGTTCACCCCTCCACTTT
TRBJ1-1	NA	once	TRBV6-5	CASSRTIPPSSEAFF	TGTGCCAGCAGTCGAACAATTCCCCCTTCTAGTGAAGCTTTCTTT
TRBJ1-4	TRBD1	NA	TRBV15	CATKSSGQGNEKLFF	TGTGCCACCAAATCGTCGGGACAGGGGAATGAAAAACTGTTTTTT
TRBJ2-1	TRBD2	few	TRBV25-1	CASRGGRAGVNEQFF	TGTGCCAGCAGGGGCGGGAGAGCGGGGGTCAATGAGCAGTTCTTC
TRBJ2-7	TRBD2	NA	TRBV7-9	CASSLAAVTSGRSLRYEQYF	TGTGCCAGCAGCTTAGCGGCAGTAACTAGCGGGAGGTCTTTACGCTACGAGCAGTACTTC
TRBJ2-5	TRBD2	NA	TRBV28	CANGGGNLFGETQYF	TGTGCCAACGGGGGGGGGAACTTGTTTGGGGAGACCCAGTACTTC
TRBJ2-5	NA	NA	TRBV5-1	CASSLDAGSREQYF	TGCGCCAGCAGCTTGGACGCAGGGTCGCGTGAGCAGTACTTC
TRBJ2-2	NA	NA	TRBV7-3	CASSLTASNTGELFF	TGTGCCAGCAGCCTAACAGCCTCGAACACCGGGGAGCTGTTTTTT
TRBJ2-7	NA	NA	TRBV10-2	CASSDQPTVSYEQYF	TGCGCCAGCAGTGACCAACCGACAGTTAGCTACGAGCAGTACTTC
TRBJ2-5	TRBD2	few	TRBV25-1	CASSESSGMVETQYF	TGTGCCAGCAGTGAATCTAGCGGGATGGTTGAGACCCAGTACTTC
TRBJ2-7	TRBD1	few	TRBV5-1	CASSLTGTGSGQYF	TGCGCCAGCAGCCTAACCGGGACAGGGTCCGGGCAGTACTTC
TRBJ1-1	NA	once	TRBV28	CASSGMGIEAFF	TGTGCCAGCAGCGGAATGGGAATTGAAGCTTTCTTT